Included here is one T cell receptor (beta chain) sequence, with context. Its antigen remains unidentified. This sample was included in a study of shared clonotypes between healthy human individuals. Looking at the study overall: Per-donor plates numbered three CD4 naive, three CD4 memory, two CD8 naive and one CD8 memory. Regarding the study as a whole: Sequencing depth was predicted to influence how clonotypes are shared among donors.

The V gene lost 5 bases and the J gene lost 11 bases, with 15 bases spanning the gap. The CDR3 consists of 13 residues. From germline, CDR1 is SGHAT and CDR2 FQNNGV. TCRdb keeps only in-frame clones here, not all; method: immunoSEQ multiplex PCR. The top ten clones hold approximately 0.36% of a sample with 2 million to 3 million clones, 90% to 95% of them seen once. Donors were healthy HIV-negative adults without recent acute infections or vaccinations. This TCR was sampled from a young man in good health. Some clones in this sample may be carry-over from other donors' samples. The J gene is TRBJ1-4, the V gene TRBV11-2; D gene unclear. The specimen sequenced was naive CD4+ T cells from PBMCs. Subset given: CD45RA+ positively selected. In nucleotides, the CDR3 is TGTGCCAGCAGCCCGCGACAAGACGCGAAACTGTTTTTT. Its protein is CASSPRQDAKLFF.